This TCR beta chain was sequenced for a study of blood T cell repertoires in COVID-19. Germline lookup yields CDR1 SGHRS and CDR2 YFSETQ. The CDR3 extends over 14 amino acids. V lost 2 bases to trimming and J lost 4 bases; unmatched junction nucleotides: 2. To note about this clone: The sample contains more than one DNA sequence encoding this CDR3.

Clones were read by immunoSEQ multiplex PCR, and TCRdb kept only the in-frame ones, dropping some. This table has a few hundred thousand clones, 70% to 90% appearing once. This receptor was taken from a man aged 18 to 35 who had recovered from COVID-19. V and J are TRBV5-1 and TRBJ2-1, with TRBD2 matching 8 bases. Sequencing was done on a sample of peripheral blood. This CDR3 reads CASSLAGAYNEQFF. CDR3 DNA sequence: TGCGCCAGCAGCTTAGCGGGAGCTTACAATGAGCAGTTCTTC. Full variable domain (rest looked up from reference TRBV5-1 and TRBJ2-1): KAGVTQTPRYLIKTRGQQVTLSCSPISGHRSVSWYQQTPGQGLQFLFEYFSETQRNKGNFPGRFSGRQFSNSRSEMNVSTLELGDSALYLCASSLAGAYNEQFFGPGTRLTVL.